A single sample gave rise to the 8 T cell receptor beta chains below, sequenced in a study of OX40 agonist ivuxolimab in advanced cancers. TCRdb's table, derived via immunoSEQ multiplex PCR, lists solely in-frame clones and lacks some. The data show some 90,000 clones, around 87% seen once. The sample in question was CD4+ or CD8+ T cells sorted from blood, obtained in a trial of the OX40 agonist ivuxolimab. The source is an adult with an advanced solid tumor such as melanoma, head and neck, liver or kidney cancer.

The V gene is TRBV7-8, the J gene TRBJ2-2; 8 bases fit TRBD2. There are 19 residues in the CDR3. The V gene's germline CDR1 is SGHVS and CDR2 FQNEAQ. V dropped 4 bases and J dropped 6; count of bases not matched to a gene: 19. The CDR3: CASSSPALASGSVAGELFF. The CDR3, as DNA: TGTGCCAGCAGCTCCCCAGCCCTGGCTAGCGGGTCGGTCGCCGGGGAGCTGTTTTTT. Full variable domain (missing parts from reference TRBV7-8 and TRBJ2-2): GAGVSQSPRYKVAKRGQDVALRCDPISGHVSLFWYQQALGQGPEFLTYFQNEAQLDKSGLPSDRFFAERPEGSVSTLKIQRTQQEDSAVYLCASSSPALASGSVAGELFFGEGSRLTVL.

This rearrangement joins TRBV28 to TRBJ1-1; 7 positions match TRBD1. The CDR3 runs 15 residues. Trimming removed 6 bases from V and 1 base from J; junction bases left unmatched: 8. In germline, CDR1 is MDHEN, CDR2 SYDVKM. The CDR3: CASSLGGYQNTEAFF. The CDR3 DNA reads TGTGCCAGCAGCCTAGGGGGCTATCAGAACACTGAAGCTTTCTTT. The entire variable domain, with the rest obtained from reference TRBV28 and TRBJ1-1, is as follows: DVKVTQSSRYLVKRTGEKVFLECVQDMDHENMFWYRQDPGLGLRLIYFSYDVKMKEKGDIPEGYSVSREKKERFSLILESASTNQTSMYLCASSLGGYQNTEAFFGQGTRLTVV.

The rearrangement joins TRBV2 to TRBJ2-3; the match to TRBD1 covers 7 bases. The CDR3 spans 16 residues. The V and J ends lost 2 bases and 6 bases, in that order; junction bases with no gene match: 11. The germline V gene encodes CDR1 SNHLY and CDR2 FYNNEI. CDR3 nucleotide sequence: TGTGCCAGCAGTGAAATTTCGGGACAGCAACGGGATACGCAGTATTTT. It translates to CASSEISGQQRDTQYF.

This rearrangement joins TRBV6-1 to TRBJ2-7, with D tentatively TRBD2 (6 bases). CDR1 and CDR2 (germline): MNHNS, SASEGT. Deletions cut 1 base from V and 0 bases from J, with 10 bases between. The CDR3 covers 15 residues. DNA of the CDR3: TGTGCCAGCAGTGAAGGACTAGTCCCCTCCTACGAGCAGTACTTC. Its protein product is CASSEGLVPSYEQYF.

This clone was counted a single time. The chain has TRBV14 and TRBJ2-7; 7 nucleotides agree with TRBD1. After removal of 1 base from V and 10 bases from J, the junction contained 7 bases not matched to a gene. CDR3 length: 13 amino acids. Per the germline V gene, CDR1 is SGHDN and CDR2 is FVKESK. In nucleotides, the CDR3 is TGTGCCAGCAGCCAAGCCCGAGGGGGCCGCCAGTACGTC. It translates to CASSQARGGRQYV.

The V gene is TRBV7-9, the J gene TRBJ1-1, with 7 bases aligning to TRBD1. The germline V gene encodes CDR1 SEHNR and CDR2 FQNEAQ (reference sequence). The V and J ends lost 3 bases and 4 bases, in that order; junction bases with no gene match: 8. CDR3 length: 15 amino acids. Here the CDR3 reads CASSLAGGTGTEAFF. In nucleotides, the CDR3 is TGTGCCAGCAGCTTGGCAGGGGGAACGGGCACTGAAGCTTTCTTT.

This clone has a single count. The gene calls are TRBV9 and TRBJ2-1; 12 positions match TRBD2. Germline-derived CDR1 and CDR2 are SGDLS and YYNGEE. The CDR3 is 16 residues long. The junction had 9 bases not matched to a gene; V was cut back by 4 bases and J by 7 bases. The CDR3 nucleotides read TGTGCCAGCAGCCAAACGACTAGCGGGAGCTGGAATGAGCAGTTCTTC. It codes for CASSQTTSGSWNEQFF.

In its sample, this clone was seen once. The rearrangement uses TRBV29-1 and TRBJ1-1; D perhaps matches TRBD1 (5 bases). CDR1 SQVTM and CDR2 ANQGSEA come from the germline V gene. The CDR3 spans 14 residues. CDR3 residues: CGAPRRTSDAEAFF. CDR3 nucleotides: TGCGGGGCGCCTAGGAGGACGAGTGACGCTGAAGCTTTCTTT.